There are a few counts of the clone carrying this T cell receptor beta chain. Its antigen is not identified. Every participating donor contributed 9.5 to 10 milliliters of peripheral blood through a draw. A second PCR of roughly 6 to 12 cycles used a sample-barcoded 5' primer and a J-beta primer mix. Researchers report that a template-switch adaptor with 12 random nucleotides tagged each cDNA molecule. Via MiXCR, TCRdb re-called the 5' RACE reads, giving one row per CDR3 protein. The sample lists fewer than 1.5 million distinct CDR3 sequences; approximately 40% were seen once. The CDR3 is made up of 14 amino acids. Trimming pared 1 base from V and 9 bases from J, leaving 13 bases between. Germline V gene lookup returns CDR1 LGHDT and CDR2 YNNKEL (reference sequence). This record belongs to a study of blood T cells in healthy people across ages. The study's findings and limits: There were more naive CD4+ cells and higher diversity in long-lived donors than in aged donors.

The chain recombines TRBV3-1 with TRBJ2-1; D unresolved. The source is a woman aged 18-35 years in good health. The sequencing sample was made of blood. The chain's CDR3 is CASSQVPSSIEQFF. The CDR3 DNA sequence: TGTGCCAGCAGCCAAGTCCCGTCTAGTATTGAGCAGTTCTTC.